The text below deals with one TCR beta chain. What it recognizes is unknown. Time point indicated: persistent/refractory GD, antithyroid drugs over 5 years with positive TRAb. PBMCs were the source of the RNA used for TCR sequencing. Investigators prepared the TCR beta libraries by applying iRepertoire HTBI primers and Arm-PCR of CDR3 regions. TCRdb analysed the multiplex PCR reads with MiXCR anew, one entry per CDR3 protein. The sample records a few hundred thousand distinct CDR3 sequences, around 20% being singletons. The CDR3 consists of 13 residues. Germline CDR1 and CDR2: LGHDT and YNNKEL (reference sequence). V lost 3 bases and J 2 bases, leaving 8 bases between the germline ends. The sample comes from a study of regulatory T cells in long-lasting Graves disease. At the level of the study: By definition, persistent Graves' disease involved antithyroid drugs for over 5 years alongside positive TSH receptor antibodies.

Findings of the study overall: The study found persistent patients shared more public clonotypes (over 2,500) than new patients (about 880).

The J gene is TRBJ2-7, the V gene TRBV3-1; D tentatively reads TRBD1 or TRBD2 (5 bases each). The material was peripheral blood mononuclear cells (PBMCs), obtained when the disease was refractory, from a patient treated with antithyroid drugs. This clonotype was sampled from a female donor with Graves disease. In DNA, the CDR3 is TGTGCCAGCAGCCACAAGGGACCCTACGAGCAGTACTTC. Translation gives CASSHKGPYEQYF.